These 21 T cell receptor beta chains came from one sample sequenced in a study of blood T cell repertoires in COVID-19. TCRdb's table, derived via immunoSEQ multiplex PCR, lists solely in-frame clones and lacks some. Of 100,000 to 120,000 clones in the sample, 88% are singletons; the top ten hold 2.4%. Sequencing was performed on peripheral blood. The receptors originated from a human donor in a cohort sampled during active COVID-19.

The chain joins TRBV4-1 to TRBJ2-1; TRBD2 agrees at 8 bases. The CDR3 covers 15 residues. Per the germline V gene, CDR1 is MGHRA and CDR2 is YSYEKL. V lost 5 bases to trimming and J lost 4 bases; unmatched junction nucleotides: 7. The CDR3 nucleotides read TGCGCCAGCAGCTCATCCGGGGGGGAGTACAATGAGCAGTTCTTC. This encodes CASSSSGGEYNEQFF.

This rearrangement joins TRBV2 to TRBJ1-1; D gene unclear. Looked up from germline, CDR1 is SNHLY and CDR2 is FYNNEI. Deletions cut 4 bases from V and 8 bases from J, with 8 bases between. The CDR3 runs 11 residues. The CDR3 coding sequence is TGTGCCAGCAGTGCACTAGGAGAAGCTTTCTTT. Protein sequence: CASSALGEAFF.

CDR3 region: CASSQDRDTQYF. CDR3 sequence (DNA): TGTGCCAGCAGCCAAGACCGGGATACGCAGTATTTT. The chain joins TRBV3-1 (or the pseudogene TRBV3-2) to TRBJ2-3; no reliable D call. This CDR3 contains 12 residues. The ends were cut back, 0 bases at V and 6 bases at J, with 4 bases in the middle. CDR1 is LGHDT and CDR2 is YNNKEL in the germline V gene (reference sequence).

The V call is TRBV28, the J call TRBJ1-5; D remains ambiguous. Trimming stripped 4 bases from V and 4 bases from J, with 5 bases between. CDR3 length equals 12 residues. CDR1 MDHEN and CDR2 SYDVKM come from the germline V gene. CDR3 region: CASSSPNQPQHF. The CDR3, as DNA: TGTGCCAGCAGTTCCCCGAATCAGCCCCAGCATTTT.

CDR3 protein: CASSFLGGGEQYF. The CDR3, as DNA: TGTGCCAGCAGTTTCTTAGGGGGTGGCGAGCAGTACTTC. The chain is built from TRBV27 and TRBJ2-7; weak D call: TRBD1 (6 bases). Germline V lookup: CDR1 MNHEY, CDR2 SMNVEV (reference sequence). CDR3 size: 13 residues. Trimming removed 3 bases from V and 6 bases from J, with 12 bases in between.

This clone was picked up a small number of times. The CDR3: CASRWTGTGFNTIYF. CDR3 in DNA: TGTGCCAGTAGATGGACCGGGACAGGGTTCAACACCATATATTTT. The chain links TRBV19 to TRBJ1-3; 9 bases map to TRBD1. The CDR3 totals 15 residues. CDR1 is LNHDA and CDR2 is SQIVND in the germline V gene (reference sequence). After removal of 6 bases from V and 7 bases from J, the junction contained 10 bases not matched to a gene.

CDR3: CASRPIDTRLAGTTGELFF. The DNA for the CDR3 is TGTGCCAGCAGACCGATTGACACCCGACTAGCGGGGACCACCGGGGAGCTGTTTTTT. V is TRBV28 and J is TRBJ2-2; 11 nucleotides match TRBD2. Germline V gene lookup returns CDR1 MDHEN and CDR2 SYDVKM. J gave up 4 bases and V 6 bases, and 16 bases lay outside the gene matches. The CDR3 runs to 19 residues.

The chain has TRBV6-6 and TRBJ2-7; possible D gene TRBD2, 6 bases. Looked up from germline, CDR1 is MNHNY and CDR2 is SVGAGI (reference sequence). The V and J ends lost 5 bases and 3 bases respectively, with 14 bases between them. The CDR3 covers 14 residues. This CDR3 reads CASSRLDVIYEQYF. In DNA form, the CDR3 reads TGTGCCAGCAGTCGACTAGACGTTATCTACGAGCAGTACTTC.

The genes are TRBV13 and TRBJ1-4, with TRBD1 matching over 7 bases. V lost 3 bases and J lost 3; bases outside the gene matches: 4. This CDR3 region has 15 residues. Germline CDR1 PRHDT, CDR2 FYEKMQ (reference sequence). The CDR3 coding sequence is TGTGCCAGCAGCTTCTCAGGGGGTCCTAATGAAAAACTGTTTTTT. Translating gives CASSFSGGPNEKLFF.

The chain combines TRBV2 with TRBJ1-2; the D is unclear. This CDR3 is built from 14 residues. The V gene's germline CDR1 is SNHLY and CDR2 FYNNEI. The V end was cut by 6 bases, the J end by 5 bases, with 16 bases between. Here the CDR3 reads CASRSDGELYGYTF. In nucleotides, the CDR3 is TGTGCCAGCAGATCGGACGGGGAGTTGTATGGCTACACCTTC. The whole variable domain, remainder taken from reference TRBV2 and TRBJ1-2, is EPEVTQTPSHQVTQMGQEVILRCVPISNHLYFYWYRQILGQKVEFLVSFYNNEISEKSEIFDDQFSVERPDGSNFTLKIRSTKLEDSAMYFCASRSDGELYGYTFGSGTRLTVV.

Comment on this clone: A read error may produce the germline difference seen at one junction end. J is TRBJ2-1 and V is TRBV7-7; possibly TRBD2 for D (6 bases). The CDR3 is 15 residues long. Germline-derived CDR1 and CDR2 are SSHAT and FNYEAQ (reference sequence). The CDR3 region has the DNA TGTGCTAGCAGCTTAGCGGTCGAGTCCTACAATGAGCAGTTCTTC. Its translation is CASSLAVESYNEQFF.

The chain recombines TRBV7-6 with TRBJ1-5; 8 bases map to TRBD1. The V segment lost 0 bases and the J segment 6 bases; nucleotides outside the gene matches: 10. Germline loops: CDR1 SGHVS, CDR2 FNYEAQ. The CDR3 has 17 residues. CDR3 loop: CASSLAPPGGSRQPQHF. CDR3 nucleotide sequence: TGTGCCAGCAGCTTAGCTCCCCCAGGGGGCTCTCGTCAGCCCCAGCATTTT. Drawing the rest from reference TRBV7-6 and TRBJ1-5, the complete variable domain is GAGVSQSPRYKVTKRGQDVALRCDPISGHVSLYWYRQALGQGPEFLTYFNYEAQQDKSGLPNDRFSAERPEGSISTLTIQRTEQRDSAMYRCASSLAPPGGSRQPQHFGDGTRLSIL.

The chain couples TRBV19 to TRBJ1-6, with 7 bases fitting TRBD1. This CDR3 has 16 residues. Germline CDR1 LNHDA, CDR2 SQIVND (reference sequence). Unmatched junction bases numbered 7, after V lost 5 bases and J lost 3 bases. The CDR3 here is CASSPSGQFYNSPLHF. The DNA for the CDR3 is TGTGCCAGTAGTCCCTCGGGACAGTTCTATAATTCACCCCTCCACTTT.

The chain carries TRBV19 and TRBJ1-2; D unclear. Looked up from germline, CDR1 is LNHDA and CDR2 is SQIVND (reference sequence). V was pared by 4 bases and J by 4 bases, with 13 bases between. The CDR3 consists of 14 residues. This CDR3 is CASSTKSLAYGYTF. The DNA for the CDR3 is TGTGCCAGTAGTACGAAATCCTTAGCCTATGGCTACACCTTC.

V gene TRBV12-3 or TRBV12-4 combines with J gene TRBJ2-2; tentative D call: TRBD1 (6 bases). Trimming shortened V by 5 bases and J by 6 bases, and 10 bases separated the two germline ends. This CDR3 spans 13 amino acids. In nucleotides, the CDR3 is TGTGCCAGCAGTCCGTACAGGGCCGGGGAGCTGTTTTTT. This codes for CASSPYRAGELFF.

The J gene is TRBJ2-7, the V gene TRBV2; D perhaps matches TRBD1 (5 bases). CDR1 SNHLY and CDR2 FYNNEI come from the germline V gene. The CDR3 has 15 residues. Trimming took off 0 bases at V and 3 bases at J, with 12 bases between the two ends. The CDR3, as DNA: TGTGCCAGCAGTGAAGCGTACAGGCGTATCTACGAGCAGTACTTC. Protein sequence: CASSEAYRRIYEQYF. Based on the CDR3 plus reference TRBV2 and TRBJ2-7, the full variable domain is EPEVTQTPSHQVTQMGQEVILRCVPISNHLYFYWYRQILGQKVEFLVSFYNNEISEKSEIFDDQFSVERPDGSNFTLKIRSTKLEDSAMYFCASSEAYRRIYEQYFGPGTRLTVT.

This chain uses TRBV19 with TRBJ1-5; no clear D gene. With 5 bases removed from V and 3 bases from J, the gap between germline ends came to 8 bases. Germline-derived CDR1 and CDR2 are LNHDA and SQIVND (reference sequence). The CDR3 is 13 amino acids. The CDR3 is CASSEAPNQPQHF. The CDR3 nucleotides are TGTGCCAGTAGTGAGGCGCCCAATCAGCCCCAGCATTTT.

The chain joins TRBV11-1 to TRBJ2-7; the match to TRBD2 covers 8 bases. The CDR3 spans 15 residues. Germline CDR1 reads SGHAT; CDR2 reads FQDESV (reference sequence). V lost 1 base and J lost 0; bases outside the gene matches: 2. CDR3 sequence: CASSLELAVSYEQYF. DNA for the CDR3: TGTGCCAGCAGCTTAGAACTAGCGGTCTCCTACGAGCAGTACTTC.

V and J are TRBV6-1 and TRBJ2-3; no clear D. The length of the CDR3 is 12 residues. Germline V gene sequence: CDR1 MNHNS, CDR2 SASEGT. Trimming stripped 0 bases from V and 5 bases from J, with 3 bases between. CDR3 sequence (DNA): TGTGCCAGCAGTGAAGCCGGAGATACGCAGTATTTT. It encodes CASSEAGDTQYF.

The chain links TRBV19 to TRBJ2-5, with D perhaps matching TRBD2 (7 bases). The CDR3 length is 16 residues. With 6 bases removed from V and 2 bases from J, the gap between germline ends came to 19 bases. In germline, CDR1 is LNHDA, CDR2 SQIVND (reference sequence). The CDR3 region has the DNA TGTGCCAGTAGCCACCAGCGGGATAGGGGGCAAGAGACCCAGTACTTC. Its translation is CASSHQRDRGQETQYF.

V gene TRBV5-1 combines with J gene TRBJ2-3; 7 bases line up with TRBD1. V shed 1 base and J 4 bases; nucleotides not matched to a gene: 6. This CDR3 spans 15 amino acids. Germline V CDR1 and CDR2: SGHRS, YFSETQ. The DNA for the CDR3 is TGCGCCAGCAGCTTGCGACAGGGTAGGTCAGATACGCAGTATTTT. Its translation is CASSLRQGRSDTQYF.